The present entry profiles one T cell receptor beta chain with its context. This clone appeared once. The antigen this receptor binds is unknown. One end of the junction does not line up with germline, which may come from a read error. The sample comes from a study of cytomegalovirus exposure and HLA in healthy donors (dated by TCRdb to between 2016 and 2019). As for the study more broadly: According to an earlier analysis of 550 to 700 of the donors, 150 million to 200 million T cells yielded 95 million to 140 million unique TCR beta sequences and 276 Gb of sequence data. The study aimed to test whether signatures of past pathogen exposure could be identified by cataloging public T cell receptors. Donor age, sex, ethnicity and CMV serostatus were compiled alongside the repertoire data. A handful of DR-DQ haplotypes were handled as single units for association and clustering because linkage in the cohort was strong. Among about 410 genotyped donors of the cohort, an average of approximately 240,000 unique TCR beta nucleotide sequences was sequenced per donor, of which roughly 17% were non-productive. To predict cytomegalovirus infection status, the study brought together high-throughput TCR immunosequencing, statistical association of individual TCRs with disease status, and machine learning. Class I and class II HLA loci were covered by the typing at four-digit resolution. A later analysis re-analyzed previously published TCR beta repertoires from approximately 670 donors and added high-resolution HLA genotyping to study TCR occurrence patterns. Typing coverage differed by locus: A, B, C, DRB1 and DQB1 were typed in about 620-640 donors, DQA1 in roughly 510, DPA1 in 606, and DPB1 in 450 to 480. Rather than drawing on any new phenotypic data, the later analysis identified candidate immune exposures from TCR beta sequences and the way those sequences occurred across donors. In an earlier analysis of about 590 of the donors, high-throughput TCR beta sequencing was used to judge whether each TCR beta V gene segment behaved as functional or pseudogenic. Of the 398 genotyped donors, approximately 83% fell in the genetic ancestry cluster associated with self-reported Caucasian donors. Genome-wide SNP genotypes for about 65% of the 666 donors were used in a later genetic analysis, which treated that subset as a discovery cohort. A separate validation cohort of 100 to 150 different subjects was used in addition to the roughly 670-subject first cohort. Roughly 300 gigabases of sequencing data and around 87 million unique TCR sequences were included in an early release covering about 600 HLA-typed donors. Every discovery cohort repertoire had been produced on one sequencing platform. The study profiled the T cell repertoires of around 700 subjects by immunosequencing and related them to cytomegalovirus serostatus.

The receptor library was made with the immunoSEQ multiplex PCR assay. For the multiplex PCR, a mixture combining 60 forward primers for TCR Vbeta segments and 13 reverse primers for TCR Jbeta segments was used. The CDR3 region of rearranged TCR beta genes was amplified from genomic DNA by a multiplex PCR assay. Amplified TCR beta libraries were sequenced as 87-base-pair reads on the Illumina HiSeq System. The original pipeline was this. A later analysis tallied 75 million to 85 million unique TCR beta chains across the 700 or so repertoires, and approximately 11 million of those chains were shared by two or more donors. A nearest-neighbor algorithm error-corrected the raw reads and collapsed the reads into unique sequences, merging closely related sequences to remove PCR and sequencing errors. Alignment of CDR3 sequences to IMGT reference sequences was used to assign V, D and J gene segments. For a sequence to be retained, at least a six-nucleotide match to both a V gene segment and a J gene segment was required. A rearrangement counted as productive if the CDR3 had no stop codons and remained in frame with V and J, and every other rearrangement counted as non-productive. CDR3 was defined according to IMGT convention as the region running from the second conserved V-encoded cysteine to the conserved J-encoded phenylalanine. In an earlier analysis of more than 550 of the donors, sequences lacking an unambiguous match to a single V gene segment were excluded. An earlier analysis of over 450 of the donors classified V segments as functional when productive rearrangements were above 56.7% and as segregating when the standard deviation between donors was above 5%. A statistical classification framework was developed to diagnose cytomegalovirus status using the catalog of TCR beta chain sequences. In a later analysis, V and J genes were assigned by comparing TCR nucleotide sequences against IMGT/GENE-DB human TR gene sequences. In a later analysis, CDR3 sequences and most-parsimonious VDJ recombination scenarios were assigned using the TCRdist pipeline. In a later analysis, every TCR beta chain was defined by the combination of its CDR3 amino acid sequence and its V-gene family, and reads without a unique V-gene family were dropped. To address suspected cross-contamination and a sequencing artifact, a later analysis removed 450 to 700 highly shared, low-generation-probability nucleotide sequences. In a later analysis, a clonal expansion index for each public chain was calculated from normalized within-repertoire ranks of inferred template counts. A later analysis computed generation probabilities with a VDJ recombination model fitted to out-of-frame rearrangements, and checked the results against IGoR. A later analysis scored TCR-TCR, TCR-HLA and TCR-CMV co-occurrence with hypergeometric tests, applying a repertoire-size bias correction to TCR pairs. In a later analysis, false discovery rates were estimated by permuting HLA or CMV assignments 20 times. In a later analysis, co-occurring TCRs were grouped using DBSCAN, with TCRdist sequence similarity added in when clustering inside HLA-allele-positive subsets. Repertoires with fewer than 30,000 or more than 120,000 public chains, plus five repertoires with anomalous nucleotide sharing, were excluded from co-occurrence clustering. As stored in TCRdb, this immuneACCESS dataset retains in-frame rearrangements with V and J assigned. A fraction of the clones does not appear; measured against another copy, unresolved V genes explain less than half of the discrepancy, and the remainder lacks a known reason. That table gives V, J and clone size, and the DNA gave D and trimming. For this sample there are under 150,000 clones; 82% appear just once. Around 2.6% of the sample is in the top ten clones.

CDR1 and CDR2 were assigned from the germline V gene (reference sequence) as PRHDT and FYEKMQ. The CDR3 measures 14 amino acids from cysteine to phenylalanine. This entry keeps only the CDR3 DNA: 42 bases, framed from base 1. In total, 666 healthy bone marrow donors made up the cohort. All cohort members were sampled while nominally healthy, although unrecorded immune exposures were likely present. The donor was CMV seronegative and belonged to the group of 380 or so seronegative cohort members. Every donor gave a peripheral blood sample, and the peripheral blood mononuclear cells from that sample were used for TCR beta sequencing. The Qiagen DNeasy Blood Extraction Kit was used to extract genomic DNA from the blood cell samples. What the authors observed across the whole study: A later analysis found that TCR association rates varied across HLA loci, with DRB1 alleles showing the most associated TCRs and HLA-C alleles the fewest. Most TCR sequences were seen in very few donors, while some public TCRs were found in many individuals. CMV serostatus was the only immune exposure information available for the cohort. Linkage disequilibrium might explain the correlated functional status among segregating V segments, but an unknown experimental factor could not be ruled out. According to a later analysis, most CMV-associated TCR beta chains appeared to be HLA-restricted, and the HLA associations seemed to be driven largely by CMV exposure. This cohort had only TCR beta chains sequenced, and the lack of alpha or paired-chain data limited which features could be detected. Assigning TCR associations to individual alleles was difficult when HLA alleles, especially DR and DQ, strongly co-occurred. Because HLA typing was unavailable for some donors at each locus, only the typed subset was used in association tests. In a later genetic analysis, fewer N-insertions in productive TCRs were reported among donors in an Asian-associated ancestry cluster than the 666-donor mean. Broadly in line with IMGT annotations, most TCR beta V segments showed up in productive rearrangements about 87% or about 30% of the time in an earlier analysis of 450 to 750 of the donors. In the study, some 180 TCR beta chains were listed as associated with cytomegalovirus. An association between a missense DCLRE1C variant and V-gene and J-gene trimming of TCR beta chains was found in a later genetic analysis and replicated in an independent cohort. Roughly uniform sequencing depth across donors was assumed in presence/absence analyses, although this assumption may not hold. The authors suggested that the approach could potentially be extended to other disease states and immunological phenotypes. A cluster of highly shared sequence variants was judged likely to be a technical artifact of the sequencing pipeline. In a later analysis, 16,951 TCR beta sequences were associated with specific HLA alleles at a false discovery rate of 0.05. The classifier was reported to diagnose cytomegalovirus status with high specificity and sensitivity in both the original and validation cohorts. A few of the identified cytomegalovirus-associated TCR beta chains were confirmed in vitro to be specific for cytomegalovirus antigens. The earlier analysis of approximately 560 of the donors excluded around 17 rarely observed V segments, including chromosome 9 orphons, because counts were too low. Because the 87-base-pair reads could not distinguish some IMGT-functional V segments, including TRBV6-2 and TRBV6-3, those segments were excluded. Compared with equally common non-associated chains, HLA-associated TCR beta chains in a later analysis were more clonally expanded and had lower generation probabilities. A further reported finding was that TCR beta sequences accurately predicted the HLA-A and HLA-B alleles for most subjects in the first cohort. Several of the top co-occurrence clusters appeared to be linked to parvovirus B19, influenza, CMV and Epstein-Barr virus, according to a later analysis.

What was sequenced was PBMCs. The chain employs TRBV13 and TRBJ2-2; TRBD1 is a weak D gene call, 6 bases matching. The sequence was obtained from a male donor in good health and CMV-seronegative. The CDR3 protein is CASSIGRTDGELFF. Read as DNA, the sequence is TGTGCCAGCAGCATAGGAAGGACAGACGGGGAGCTGTTTTTT.